The 32 T cell receptor beta chains given below trace back to one sample, sequenced in a study of T-cell reconstitution after alpha-beta-depleted transplantation in children. Researchers prepared the TCRbeta library using unique molecular identifiers, the study reports. TCRdb recomputed calls from the PCR reads with MiXCR, one row per CDR3 protein. This sample has around 420,000 distinct CDR3 sequences, with around 15% found just once. The sequences come from PBMCs, mostly from graft donor cells, collected 360 days after TCRalphabeta/CD19-depleted stem cell transplant. These receptors originate from a boy in the first two years of life who had a stem cell transplant for Wiskott-Aldrich syndrome, so the T cells may come from the graft donor.

V usage is TRBV2 and J usage is TRBJ2-3; 10 positions agree with TRBD2. The CDR3 contains 15 residues. Per germline, CDR1 SNHLY and CDR2 FYNNEI. J was trimmed by 0 bases and V by 7 bases; bases with no gene match: 4. This CDR3 reads CASKSSGGSTDTQYF. The CDR3 DNA reads as TGTGCCAGCAAGAGTAGCGGGGGGAGCACAGATACGCAGTATTTT.

CDR3 DNA: TGTGCCAGCAGCTTAGTCCCGACTAGCGGGGGTTTCACAGATACGCAGTATTTT. Translating it yields CASSLVPTSGGFTDTQYF. The gene calls are TRBV11-2 and TRBJ2-3, with 12 bases fitting TRBD2. V lost 1 base, J lost 2 bases, and 7 bases stayed unmatched. Germline lookup yields CDR1 SGHAT and CDR2 FQNNGV. The CDR3 length is 18 residues. Looking up the rest from reference TRBV11-2 and TRBJ2-3 gives the full variable domain: EAGVAQSPRYKIIEKRQSVAFWCNPISGHATLYWYQQILGQGPKLLIQFQNNGVVDDSQLPKDRFSAERLKGVDSTLKIQPAKLEDSAVYLCASSLVPTSGGFTDTQYFGPGTRLTVL.

This clonotype was seen only a few times. The gene calls are TRBV13 and TRBJ1-2; D is perhaps TRBD1 (6 bases). Trimming stripped 9 bases from V and 8 bases from J, with 16 bases between. Per the germline V gene, CDR1 is PRHDT and CDR2 is FYEKMQ (reference sequence). This CDR3 region has 12 residues. The CDR3 nucleotides read TGTGCCAGTTCTACAGGGTATCGAGGCTACACCTTC. It translates to CASSTGYRGYTF. Full variable domain (rest looked up from reference TRBV13 and TRBJ1-2): AAGVIQSPRHLIKEKRETATLKCYPIPRHDTVYWYQQGPGQDPQFLISFYEKMQSDKGSIPDRFSAQQFSDYHSELNMSSLELGDSALYFCASSTGYRGYTFGSGTRLTVV.

This sequence joins TRBV18 and TRBJ2-1; no firm D call. Germline-derived CDR1 and CDR2 are KGHSH and LQKENI. This CDR3 is 14 amino acids long. Trimming left V 3 bases short and J 7 bases short, with 13 bases between. CDR3 bases: TGTGCCAGCTCACCCCTCCGGAGTAGGAATGAGCAGTTCTTC. Translated, it gives CASSPLRSRNEQFF.

This clonotype has more than one count but fewer than ten. CDR3 loop: CASSYTSPYEQYF. As DNA, the CDR3 is TGTGCCAGCAGCTATACTAGTCCCTACGAGCAGTACTTC. The chain uses TRBV12-3 or TRBV12-4 and TRBJ2-7; D perhaps matches TRBD2 (5 bases). V was shortened by 6 bases and J by 2 bases, with 11 bases between the two germline ends. CDR3 size: 13 residues.

This chain links TRBV10-3 with TRBJ2-7, with TRBD2 matching 7 bases. The CDR3 runs 14 residues. V lost 3 bases, J lost 4 bases, and 6 bases stayed unmatched. Germline CDR1 ENHRY, CDR2 SYGVKD. Here the CDR3 DNA reads TGTGCCATCAGTGACCAGCGGGATGAATACGAGCAGTACTTC. Translating gives CAISDQRDEYEQYF.

This clonotype was recorded a few times. This sequence joins TRBV4-1 and TRBJ2-5; tentative D call: TRBD2 (5 bases). From germline, CDR1 is MGHRA and CDR2 YSYEKL. The germline V and J ends were trimmed by 1 base and 0 bases, with 9 bases remaining between them. The CDR3 covers 15 residues. The CDR3 reads CASSQVRGYQETQYF. The CDR3 nucleotides are TGCGCCAGCAGCCAAGTCCGGGGTTACCAAGAGACCCAGTACTTC.

This clonotype was seen a few times. This rearrangement joins TRBV6-6 to TRBJ2-5; 7 nucleotides line up with TRBD1. Germline trimming cut 10 bases from V and 5 bases from J; bases unmatched to any gene: 10. Germline CDR1 MNHNY, CDR2 SVGAGI (reference sequence). The CDR3 runs 13 residues. The CDR3 spells CAIRTGVGETQYF. In nucleotides, the CDR3 is TGTGCCATCCGAACAGGGGTTGGGGAGACCCAGTACTTC.

This clonotype was recorded a few times. The chain employs TRBV4-1 and TRBJ2-1, with D unresolved. The V gene lost 6 bases and the J gene lost 0 bases, with 15 bases spanning the gap. Germline CDR1 is MGHRA and CDR2 is YSYEKL. The CDR3 is 16 residues long. The CDR3 spells CASRGTVVSSYNEQFF. CDR3 sequence (DNA): TGCGCCAGCAGAGGTACGGTTGTTAGCTCCTACAATGAGCAGTTCTTC.

The chain combines TRBV28 with TRBJ2-7, with 9 bases matching TRBD1. Trimming cost V 2 bases and J 0 bases; bases outside gene matches: 8. The CDR3 is made up of 17 amino acids. Germline CDR1 and CDR2: MDHEN and SYDVKM. In nucleotides, the CDR3 is TGTGCCAGCAGTTTAAACAGGGGGCCCTTCTTCTCCTACGAGCAGTACTTC. Translated, it gives CASSLNRGPFFSYEQYF. The full variable domain, rest sourced from reference TRBV28 and TRBJ2-7, is DVKVTQSSRYLVKRTGEKVFLECVQDMDHENMFWYRQDPGLGLRLIYFSYDVKMKEKGDIPEGYSVSREKKERFSLILESASTNQTSMYLCASSLNRGPFFSYEQYFGPGTRLTVT.

This clonotype has a handful of counts. This chain links TRBV7-8 with TRBJ2-7; unclear D gene. Between the trimmed V and J ends, which lost 5 bases and 7 bases, there was a span of 15 bases. The CDR3 has 13 amino acids. Germline V lookup: CDR1 SGHVS, CDR2 FQNEAQ. CDR3 in amino acids: CASSAMESGEQYF. CDR3 DNA sequence: TGTGCCAGCAGCGCCATGGAGTCCGGGGAGCAGTACTTC.

This clonotype was observed a handful of times. The V gene is TRBV2, the J gene TRBJ2-1, with no clear D. The germline V gene encodes CDR1 SNHLY and CDR2 FYNNEI. The CDR3 runs to 14 residues. The ends were cut back, 7 bases at V and 6 bases at J, with 16 bases in the middle. The CDR3 nucleotides read TGTGCCAGCATGAGGACCCGCCGGCCCAATGAGCAGTTCTTC. Amino acids: CASMRTRRPNEQFF.

This clonotype was counted only a few times. The J gene is TRBJ2-7, the V gene TRBV10-3, with D perhaps TRBD1 (6 bases). Between the trimmed V and J ends, which lost 8 bases and 0 bases, there was a span of 11 bases. The CDR3 spans 13 residues. Germline V gene sequence: CDR1 ENHRY, CDR2 SYGVKD. The CDR3 nucleotides are TGTGCCATCCGCCGGGACATCTCCTACGAGCAGTACTTC. Protein sequence: CAIRRDISYEQYF.

In its sample, this clonotype was seen a few times. The chain is built from TRBV5-1 and TRBJ2-7; 10 nucleotides line up with TRBD1. V lost 2 bases, J lost 2 bases, and 4 bases stayed unmatched. This CDR3 has 15 amino acids. Germline lookup yields CDR1 SGHRS and CDR2 YFSETQ. As DNA, the CDR3 is TGCGCCAGCAGCTTTGGGACAGGGGCGGCCTACGAGCAGTACTTC. This encodes CASSFGTGAAYEQYF.

The rearrangement joins TRBV11-2 to TRBJ2-3, with a weak D call TRBD2 (6 bases). The CDR3 is 17 residues long. V was trimmed by 4 bases and J by 0 bases, leaving 17 bases between them. Per germline, CDR1 SGHAT and CDR2 FQNNGV. The DNA of the CDR3 is TGTGCCAGCAGCTGGATCCAAGCGGGCGCTAGCACAGATACGCAGTATTTT. Protein product: CASSWIQAGASTDTQYF.

The chain recombines TRBV20-1 with TRBJ2-1; 8 bases fit TRBD2. V lost 1 base to trimming and J lost 5 bases; unmatched junction nucleotides: 4. Germline CDR1 reads DFQATT; CDR2 reads SNEGSKA (reference sequence). CDR3 length: 14 amino acids. In nucleotides, the CDR3 is TGCAGTGCTAGAGCTGGACTAGCCGACAATGAGCAGTTCTTC. As protein: CSARAGLADNEQFF.

This clonotype has just a few counts. The chain recombines TRBV7-9 with TRBJ1-1, with D uncertain. The CDR3 length is 12 residues. The germline gives CDR1 SEHNR, CDR2 FQNEAQ (reference sequence). The V end lost 8 bases, the J end lost 8 bases, and 15 bases lay between the germline ends. The CDR3 here is CASSGHRAEAFF. The CDR3, as DNA: TGTGCCAGCTCCGGCCACAGAGCGGAAGCTTTCTTT.

This clonotype was observed a handful of times. J is TRBJ2-3 and V is TRBV20-1; the D is unclear. The CDR3 has 15 residues. With 3 bases removed from V and 1 base from J, the gap between germline ends came to 14 bases. Germline-derived CDR1 and CDR2 are DFQATT and SNEGSKA (reference sequence). DNA for the CDR3: TGCAGTGCTAGGGCTTTGGGCAGTGGCACAGATACGCAGTATTTT. Residues: CSARALGSGTDTQYF.

This sequence joins TRBV4-3 and TRBJ2-7, with 7 bases matching TRBD2. Germline CDR1 reads LGHNA; CDR2 reads YSLEER. This CDR3 comprises 14 residues. V lost 2 bases and J lost 3; bases outside the gene matches: 4. The CDR3 DNA is TGCGCCAGCAGCCAATTGCCGGGAGGCTACGAGCAGTACTTC. Its protein product is CASSQLPGGYEQYF.

In this sample, this clonotype turned up a few times. The V gene is TRBV3-1, the J gene TRBJ2-7; D possibly corresponds to TRBD1 (6 bases). The CDR3 runs 14 residues. Per germline, CDR1 LGHDT and CDR2 YNNKEL (reference sequence). V dropped 6 bases and J dropped 3 bases, with 15 bases sitting between them. The CDR3 region is CASSLTGSLYEQYF. The CDR3 coding sequence is TGTGCCAGCAGTCTCACAGGGAGCCTCTACGAGCAGTACTTC.

This clonotype was counted ten times or more. The chain links TRBV25-1 to TRBJ2-7, with D tentatively TRBD1 or TRBD2 (6 bases each). This CDR3 is 13 amino acids long. V dropped 5 bases and J dropped 5 bases, with 13 bases sitting between them. CDR1 and CDR2 from the germline V gene are MGHDK and SYGVNS. The CDR3 spells CASSSGGEDEQYF. CDR3 coding DNA: TGTGCCAGCAGTTCCGGGGGCGAAGACGAGCAGTACTTC.

The chain joins TRBV7-2 to TRBJ1-5; D perhaps matches TRBD1 (6 bases). Deletions cut 2 bases from V and 5 bases from J, with 10 bases between. CDR1 is SGHTA and CDR2 is FQGNSA in the germline V gene. CDR3 length equals 14 residues. The CDR3 DNA is TGTGCCAGCAGCTTACGGGACACATATCAGCCCCAGCATTTT. It yields the protein CASSLRDTYQPQHF.

This sequence joins TRBV6-1 and TRBJ2-2; the match to TRBD2 covers 7 bases. The trim removed 6 bases at V and 5 bases at J, leaving 9 bases unmatched. Germline CDR1 MNHNS, CDR2 SASEGT. This CDR3 comprises 15 residues. DNA for the CDR3: TGTGCCAGCAGCCCCTGGACTAGAAGGACCGGGGAGCTGTTTTTT. Translating gives CASSPWTRRTGELFF.

This chain joins TRBV29-1 and TRBJ2-5, with 15 bases matching TRBD2. Germline V gene sequence: CDR1 SQVTM, CDR2 ANQGSEA. This CDR3 has 15 residues. In DNA form, the CDR3 reads TGCAGTTTGGCGGGACTAGCGGGAGGAGGGGAGACCCAGTACTTC. It specifies CSLAGLAGGGETQYF.

The chain links TRBV6-2 or TRBV6-3 to TRBJ2-1; the D gene could be TRBD1 or TRBD2 (5 bases each). CDR3 length: 11 amino acids. Germline CDR1 and CDR2: MNHEY and SVGEGT. Trimming removed 4 bases at V and 15 bases at J, with 13 bases between. CDR3 sequence: CASSSGRETFF. The CDR3 DNA reads TGTGCCAGCAGTTCGGGACGCGAAACGTTCTTC.

This clonotype was detected a few times. V usage is TRBV4-3 and J usage is TRBJ2-2, with 7 bases matching TRBD1. Germline V lookup: CDR1 LGHNA, CDR2 YSLEER. The V and J ends lost 3 bases and 5 bases, in that order; junction bases with no gene match: 6. CDR3 length: 15 amino acids. This chain's CDR3 is CASSQHRGKTGELFF. The CDR3 DNA is TGCGCCAGCAGCCAGCACAGGGGAAAAACCGGGGAGCTGTTTTTT.

The table lists this clonotype with a few counts. V usage is TRBV10-3 and J usage is TRBJ2-1; 12 bases agree with TRBD1. After removal of 6 bases from V and 4 bases from J, the junction contained 13 bases not matched to a gene. The CDR3 covers 18 residues. The germline V gene encodes CDR1 ENHRY and CDR2 SYGVKD. The CDR3 region has the DNA TGTGCCATCAGCTCCCGGGACAGGGGGCGGATGGGATACAATGAGCAGTTCTTC. Protein: CAISSRDRGRMGYNEQFF.

This clonotype was observed a handful of times. V usage is TRBV3-1 and J usage is TRBJ2-7; 10 bases map to TRBD1. The J segment lost 7 bases and the V segment lost 3 bases, leaving 6 bases of the junction unmatched. The CDR3 totals 14 residues. Germline CDR1 LGHDT, CDR2 YNNKEL (reference sequence). The CDR3 DNA sequence: TGTGCCAGCAGCCACTGGACAGGGGGATGGGAGCAGTACTTC. This codes for CASSHWTGGWEQYF.

V and J are TRBV6-6 and TRBJ2-4; 7 bases map to TRBD1. Germline V gene data show CDR1 as MNHNY and CDR2 as SVGAGI (reference sequence). The CDR3 covers 13 residues. J lost 8 bases, V lost 5 bases, and 6 bases had no gene match. The DNA for the CDR3 is TGTGCCAGCAGTAGAACAGGGGTATACATTCAGTACTTC. Translation gives CASSRTGVYIQYF.

The rearrangement joins TRBV6-2 or TRBV6-3 to TRBJ2-1, with D uncertain. The germline V gene has CDR1 MNHEY and CDR2 SVGEGT. V was cut by 0 bases and J by 8 bases, with 5 bases left in between. The CDR3 runs 12 residues. CDR3 loop: CASSYSMHEQFF. The CDR3 region has the DNA TGTGCCAGCAGTTACTCGATGCATGAGCAGTTCTTC.

The chain recombines TRBV12-3 or TRBV12-4 with TRBJ2-5; D is undetermined. CDR3 length equals 13 residues. Trimming cost V 2 bases and J 2 bases, with 6 bases left between them. DNA for the CDR3: TGTGCCAGCAGTTTAAATATTCAAGAGACCCAGTACTTC. Its protein is CASSLNIQETQYF.

The rearrangement links TRBV2 to TRBJ2-5, with 11 positions matching TRBD1. The junction had 2 bases not matched to a gene; V was cut back by 6 bases and J by 5 bases. In germline, CDR1 is SNHLY, CDR2 FYNNEI. The CDR3 length is 13 residues. CDR3 DNA sequence: TGTGCCAGCAGGGGGGACAGGGGGGAGACCCAGTACTTC. Amino acid sequence: CASRGDRGETQYF.